These 2 T cell receptor beta chains were sequenced from one sample in a study of chemoradiotherapy in HPV16-positive cancers. Sequenced by immunoSEQ multiplex PCR; TCRdb stores in-frame clones only, minus some. The sample carries about 53,000 clones, more than 90% recorded once. This sample comprised blood, obtained from a patient who underwent chemoradiotherapy. The receptors originated from a human donor with HPV-associated anogenital cancer.

The gene calls are TRBV6-5 and TRBJ1-6; possibly TRBD1 for D (5 bases). Germline CDR1 MNHEY, CDR2 SVGAGI. The CDR3 is 13 residues long. V was clipped by 6 bases and J by 10 bases, with 13 bases between them. The CDR3 DNA reads as TGTGCCAGCAGCTCAGACAGTGCCTCACCCCTCCACTTT. The encoded protein is CASSSDSASPLHF.

This chain links TRBV4-3 with TRBJ1-2, with 9 positions matching TRBD1. CDR1 and CDR2 (germline): LGHNA, YSLEER. V trimming: 3 bases; J trimming: 4 bases; junction bases outside the gene matches: 3. This CDR3 spans 14 amino acids. The CDR3 sequence: CASSQDRGLYGYTF. The CDR3, as DNA: TGCGCCAGCAGCCAGGACAGGGGCCTCTATGGCTACACCTTC.